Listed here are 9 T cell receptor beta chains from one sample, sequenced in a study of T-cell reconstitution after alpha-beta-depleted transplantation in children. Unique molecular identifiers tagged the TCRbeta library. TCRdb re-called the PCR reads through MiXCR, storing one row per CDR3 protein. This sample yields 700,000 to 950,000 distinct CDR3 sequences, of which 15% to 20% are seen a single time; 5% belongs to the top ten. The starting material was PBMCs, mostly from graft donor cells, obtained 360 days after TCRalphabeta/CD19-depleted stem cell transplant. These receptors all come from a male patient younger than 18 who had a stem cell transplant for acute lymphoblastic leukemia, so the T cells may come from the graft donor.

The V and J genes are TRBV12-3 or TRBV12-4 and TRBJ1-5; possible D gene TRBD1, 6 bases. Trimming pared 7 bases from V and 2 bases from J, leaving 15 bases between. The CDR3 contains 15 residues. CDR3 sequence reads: CASKIQGIGNQPQHF. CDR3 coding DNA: TGTGCCAGCAAAATACAGGGAATAGGCAATCAGCCCCAGCATTTT.

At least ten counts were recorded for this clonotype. CDR3 DNA: TGTGCCGGGGCTCGCGGGAGTTCCTACAATGAGCAGTTCTTC. Translation: CAGARGSSYNEQFF. V is TRBV30 and J is TRBJ2-1; 7 bases are shared with TRBD2. The CDR3 has 14 amino acids. CDR1 GTSNPN and CDR2 SVGIG come from the germline V gene (reference sequence). The V gene end was trimmed by 8 bases and the J gene end by 1 base; junction bases not matched to a gene: 8.

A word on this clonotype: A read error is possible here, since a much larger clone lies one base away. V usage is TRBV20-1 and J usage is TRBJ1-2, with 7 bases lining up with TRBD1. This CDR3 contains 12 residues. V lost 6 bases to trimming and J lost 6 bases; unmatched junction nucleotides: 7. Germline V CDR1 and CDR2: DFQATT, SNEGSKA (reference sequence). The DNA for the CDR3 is TGCAGTGCGTCGACAGGGAACGATGGCTACACCTTC. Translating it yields CSASTGNDGYTF.

CDR3 DNA sequence: TGTGCCAGCAGTTTATCTCCGGGACTCCCAGATACGCAGTATTTT. This encodes CASSLSPGLPDTQYF. This rearrangement joins TRBV27 to TRBJ2-3; perhaps TRBD2 as D (6 bases). Trimming removed 0 bases from V and 4 bases from J, with 11 bases in between. The CDR3 spans 15 residues. From germline, CDR1 is MNHEY and CDR2 SMNVEV (reference sequence).

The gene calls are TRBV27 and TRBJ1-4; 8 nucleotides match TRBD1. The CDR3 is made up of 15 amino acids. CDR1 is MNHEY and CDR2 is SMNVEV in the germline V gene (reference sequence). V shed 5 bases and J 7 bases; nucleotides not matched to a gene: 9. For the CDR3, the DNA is TGTGCCAGCAGTACGACCGGGACAGGAGGTGAAAAACTGTTTTTT. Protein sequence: CASSTTGTGGEKLFF.

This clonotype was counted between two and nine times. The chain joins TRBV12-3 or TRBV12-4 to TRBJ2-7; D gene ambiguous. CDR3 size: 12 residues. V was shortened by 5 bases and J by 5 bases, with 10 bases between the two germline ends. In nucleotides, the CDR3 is TGTGCCAGCAGTCCTCTGGACCACGAGCAGTACTTC. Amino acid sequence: CASSPLDHEQYF.

The CDR3 DNA sequence: TGTGCCAGCAGCTTAGGAGCTAGCGGGAGAGTGGTACATGAGCAGTTCTTC. This encodes CASSLGASGRVVHEQFF. V and J are TRBV11-1 and TRBJ2-1, with TRBD2 matching 10 bases. Germline V CDR1 and CDR2: SGHAT, FQDESV (reference sequence). V gave up 1 base and J gave up 8 bases; unmatched junction bases: 11. CDR3 length: 17 amino acids. Full variable domain (remainder filled in from reference TRBV11-1 and TRBJ2-1): EAEVAQSPRYKITEKSQAVAFWCDPISGHATLYWYRQILGQGPELLVQFQDESVVDDSQLPKDRFSAERLKGVDSTLKIQPAELGDSAMYLCASSLGASGRVVHEQFFGPGTRLTVL.

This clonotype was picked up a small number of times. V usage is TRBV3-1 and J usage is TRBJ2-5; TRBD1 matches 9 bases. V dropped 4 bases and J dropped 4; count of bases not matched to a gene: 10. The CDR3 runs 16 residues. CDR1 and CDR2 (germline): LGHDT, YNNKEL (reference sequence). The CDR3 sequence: CASSREGQGMLETQYF. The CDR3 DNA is TGTGCCAGCAGCCGAGAAGGACAGGGGATGCTAGAGACCCAGTACTTC.

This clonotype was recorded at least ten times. CDR3 amino acids: CATSRGDILSGNTIYF. The CDR3 bases are TGTGCCACCAGCAGAGGCGACATCTTATCTGGAAACACCATATATTTT. This chain links TRBV15 with TRBJ1-3, with D unresolved. This CDR3 is 16 amino acids long. V was shortened by 1 base and J by 1 base, with 11 bases between the two germline ends. The V gene's germline CDR1 is LNHNV and CDR2 YYDKDF (reference sequence).